The sequence of this T cell receptor (beta chain) was determined in a study of identical twins. TCRdb independently ran MiXCR on the 5' RACE reads; one entry per CDR3 protein. The table records more than 200,000 distinct CDR3 sequences, roughly 9.4% of them present only once. V was trimmed by 2 bases and J by 10 bases, leaving 15 bases between them. Germline loops: CDR1 KGHSH, CDR2 LQKENI. There are 14 residues in the CDR3. This rearrangement joins TRBV18 to TRBJ2-1, with a tentative D call TRBD2 (6 bases). This TCR was recovered from a woman aged 18-30 years in good health. The sample consisted of memory (CD45RO+) T cells sorted from blood. The CDR3, as DNA: TGTGCCAGCTCACCAACTTCGACCCGGGGGGAGCAGTTCTTC. Its protein is CASSPTSTRGEQFF.